The 11 T cell receptor beta chains below all came from one sample that was sequenced in a study of cytomegalovirus exposure and HLA in healthy donors. The PCR used 60 Vbeta and 13 Jbeta primers. Sequencing used immunoSEQ multiplex PCR; TCRdb keeps in-frame clones, though not all of them. The sample holds over 150,000 clones, almost 85% seen once. What was sequenced was PBMCs. The source of these receptors is a boy aged 2 to 10 in good health and CMV-seronegative.

The chain is built from TRBV7-9 and TRBJ2-7; 11 bases are a match to TRBD2. V shed 5 bases, J shed 1 base, and the junction held 4 bases outside the gene matches. The CDR3 has 15 residues. Germline V CDR1 and CDR2: SEHNR, FQNEAQ (reference sequence). CDR3 loop: CASSPRLAGSYEQYF. CDR3 in DNA: TGTGCCAGCAGCCCAAGACTAGCGGGATCCTACGAGCAGTACTTC.

The CDR3 DNA reads as TGTGCCAGCAGCGCCAGGGTAACCGGGGAGCTGTTTTTT. This codes for CASSARVTGELFF. V usage is TRBV11-2 and J usage is TRBJ2-2; D is possibly TRBD1 (5 bases). CDR1 and CDR2 (germline): SGHAT, FQNNGV. This CDR3 is built from 13 residues. The V end lost 5 bases, the J end lost 5 bases, and 9 bases lay between the germline ends.

The J gene is TRBJ2-7, the V gene TRBV4-1; no clear D. The CDR3 has 14 amino acids. Trimming removed 1 base at V and 2 bases at J, with 9 bases between. Germline CDR1 and CDR2: MGHRA and YSYEKL. CDR3 protein: CASSQVRGTYEQYF. In DNA, the CDR3 is TGCGCCAGCAGCCAAGTTCGCGGAACCTACGAGCAGTACTTC.

This clone was counted only a few times. The chain recombines TRBV13 with TRBJ1-1; 12 positions agree with TRBD1. This CDR3 has 16 amino acids. J gave up 5 bases and V 5 bases, and 9 bases lay outside the gene matches. Germline values: CDR1 PRHDT, CDR2 FYEKMQ (reference sequence). As DNA, the CDR3 is TGTGCCAGCAGCCCACCGGGACAGGGGGCTGATACTGAAGCTTTCTTT. Protein: CASSPPGQGADTEAFF.

The chain links TRBV6-5 to TRBJ2-7, with a weak D call TRBD1 (5 bases). The CDR3 is made up of 14 amino acids. Germline CDR1 MNHEY, CDR2 SVGAGI. The V end was cut by 4 bases, the J end by 2 bases, with 12 bases between. The CDR3 is CASSSGHGPYEQYF. As DNA, the CDR3 is TGTGCCAGCAGTTCCGGACACGGTCCCTACGAGCAGTACTTC.

This clone was found a few times. The CDR3 loop reads CASSSTGVSPLHF. Written as DNA, the CDR3 is TGTGCCAGCAGTTCGACAGGGGTCTCACCCCTCCACTTT. V gene TRBV27 combines with J gene TRBJ1-6, with 8 nucleotides matching TRBD1. This CDR3 has 13 amino acids. Germline trimming cut 4 bases from V and 10 bases from J; bases unmatched to any gene: 3. Germline CDR1 is MNHEY and CDR2 is SMNVEV (reference sequence).

The chain carries TRBV7-8 and TRBJ2-7; 8 bases map to TRBD1. V was clipped by 5 bases and J by 5 bases; unmatched bases: 8. The CDR3 consists of 14 residues. Germline lookup yields CDR1 SGHVS and CDR2 FQNEAQ. The CDR3 region is CASSPGQGPNEQYF. DNA of the CDR3: TGTGCCAGCAGCCCCGGACAGGGTCCGAACGAGCAGTACTTC.

The rearrangement uses TRBV18 and TRBJ2-5; a weak D match, TRBD1 (6 bases). With 4 bases removed from V and 0 bases from J, the gap between germline ends came to 15 bases. The V gene's germline CDR1 is KGHSH and CDR2 LQKENI. The CDR3 extends over 16 amino acids. The CDR3 nucleotides are TGTGCCAGCTCACTCAATCCTGGACAGAACCAAGAGACCCAGTACTTC. Amino acid sequence: CASSLNPGQNQETQYF. Full variable domain (outside the CDR3, taken from reference TRBV18 and TRBJ2-5): NAGVMQNPRHLVRRRGQEARLRCSPMKGHSHVYWYRQLPEEGLKFMVYLQKENIIDESGMPKERFSAEFPKEGPSILRIQQVVRGDSAAYFCASSLNPGQNQETQYFGPGTRLLVL.

About this clone itself: One end of the junction varies from germline; a read error may be responsible. The chain carries TRBV7-9 and TRBJ1-1; D might be TRBD1 (6 bases). There are 16 residues in the CDR3. CDR1 SEHNR and CDR2 FQNEAQ come from the germline V gene (reference sequence). CDR3 sequence reads: CASSALGGRGDTETFF. In DNA, the CDR3 is TGTGCCAGCAGCGCCCTGGGGGGGCGAGGGGACACTGAAACTTTCTTT.

Here the CDR3 reads CASKLGRHNEQFF. CDR3 nucleotides: TGTGCCAGTAAATTAGGGAGGCACAATGAGCAGTTCTTC. V gene TRBV6-5 combines with J gene TRBJ2-1, with D perhaps matching TRBD2 (6 bases). CDR3 size: 13 residues. Trimming left V 9 bases short and J 5 bases short, with 14 bases between. CDR1 and CDR2 from the germline V gene are MNHEY and SVGAGI.

The chain joins TRBV27 to TRBJ2-7, with 10 bases that match TRBD1. The CDR3 sequence is 14 residues long. Germline lookup yields CDR1 MNHEY and CDR2 SMNVEV (reference sequence). Germline trimming cut 2 bases from V and 3 bases from J; bases unmatched to any gene: 1. As DNA, the CDR3 is TGTGCCAGCAGTTTAGGGGACAGGGGCTACGAGCAGTACTTC. Encoded protein: CASSLGDRGYEQYF.